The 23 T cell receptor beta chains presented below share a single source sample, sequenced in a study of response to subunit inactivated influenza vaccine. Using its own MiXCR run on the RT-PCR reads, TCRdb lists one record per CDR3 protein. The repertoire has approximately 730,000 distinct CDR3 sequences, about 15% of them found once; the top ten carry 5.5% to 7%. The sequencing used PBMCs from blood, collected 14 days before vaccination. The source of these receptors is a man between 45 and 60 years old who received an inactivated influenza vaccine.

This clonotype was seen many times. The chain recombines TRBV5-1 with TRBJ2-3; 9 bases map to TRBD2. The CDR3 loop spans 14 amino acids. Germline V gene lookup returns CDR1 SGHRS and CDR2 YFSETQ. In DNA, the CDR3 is TGCGCTACCGCGGCGGGGGGGAGCACAGATACGCAGTATTTT. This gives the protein CATAAGGSTDTQYF.

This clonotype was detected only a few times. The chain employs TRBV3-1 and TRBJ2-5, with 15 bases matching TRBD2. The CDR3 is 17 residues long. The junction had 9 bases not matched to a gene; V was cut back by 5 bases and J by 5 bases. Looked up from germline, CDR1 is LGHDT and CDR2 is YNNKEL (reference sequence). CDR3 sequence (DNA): TGTGCCAGCAGCGGGGGATGGACTAGCGGGGGGGTTGAGACCCAGTACTTC. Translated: CASSGGWTSGGVETQYF.

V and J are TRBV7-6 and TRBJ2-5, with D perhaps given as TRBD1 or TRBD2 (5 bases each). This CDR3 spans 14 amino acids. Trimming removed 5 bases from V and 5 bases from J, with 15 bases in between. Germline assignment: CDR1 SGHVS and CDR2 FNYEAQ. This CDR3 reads CASSLTGTVETQYF. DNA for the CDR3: TGTGCCAGCAGCCTGACCGGGACGGTGGAGACCCAGTACTTC. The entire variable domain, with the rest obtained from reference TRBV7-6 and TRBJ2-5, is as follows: GAGVSQSPRYKVTKRGQDVALRCDPISGHVSLYWYRQALGQGPEFLTYFNYEAQQDKSGLPNDRFSAERPEGSISTLTIQRTEQRDSAMYRCASSLTGTVETQYFGPGTRLLVL.

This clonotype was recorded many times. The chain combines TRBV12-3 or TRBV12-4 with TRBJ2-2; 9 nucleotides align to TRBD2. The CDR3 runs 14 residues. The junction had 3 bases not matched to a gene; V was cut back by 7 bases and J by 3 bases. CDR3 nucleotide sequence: TGTGCCAGCACCCTAGCGGGGTACACCGGGGAGCTGTTTTTT. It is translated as CASTLAGYTGELFF.

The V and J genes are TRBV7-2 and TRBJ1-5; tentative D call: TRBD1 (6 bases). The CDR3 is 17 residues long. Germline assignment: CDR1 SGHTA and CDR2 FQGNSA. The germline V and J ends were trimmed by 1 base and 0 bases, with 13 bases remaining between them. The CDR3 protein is CASSLVGGAGSNQPQHF. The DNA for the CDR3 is TGTGCCAGCAGCTTAGTAGGGGGGGCCGGTAGCAATCAGCCCCAGCATTTT.

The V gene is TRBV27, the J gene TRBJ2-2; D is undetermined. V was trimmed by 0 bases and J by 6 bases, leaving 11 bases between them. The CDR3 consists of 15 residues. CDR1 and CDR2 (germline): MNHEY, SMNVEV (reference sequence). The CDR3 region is CASSLSGSRPGELFF. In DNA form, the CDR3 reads TGTGCCAGCAGTTTATCTGGTTCTAGACCCGGGGAGCTGTTTTTT.

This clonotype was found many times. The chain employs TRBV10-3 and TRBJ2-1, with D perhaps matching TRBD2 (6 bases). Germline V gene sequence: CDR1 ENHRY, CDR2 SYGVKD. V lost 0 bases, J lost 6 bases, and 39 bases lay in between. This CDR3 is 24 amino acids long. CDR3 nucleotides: TGTGCCATCAGTGAGTCGATTAGGTCACGCGGCCCTGGGAGGATGGGAGTGTCCGGCAATGAGCAGTTCTTC. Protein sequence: CAISESIRSRGPGRMGVSGNEQFF.

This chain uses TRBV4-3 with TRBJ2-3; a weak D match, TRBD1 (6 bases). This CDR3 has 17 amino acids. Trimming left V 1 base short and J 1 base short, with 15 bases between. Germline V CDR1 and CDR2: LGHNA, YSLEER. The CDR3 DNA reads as TGCGCCAGCAGCCAAGCGTACTGGACAGTGGGCACAGATACGCAGTATTTT. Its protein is CASSQAYWTVGTDTQYF.

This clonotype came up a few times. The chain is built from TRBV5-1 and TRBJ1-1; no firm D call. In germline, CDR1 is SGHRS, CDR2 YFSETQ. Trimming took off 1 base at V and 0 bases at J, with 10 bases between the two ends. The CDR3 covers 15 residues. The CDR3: CASSLRSAMNTEAFF. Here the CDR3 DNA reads TGCGCCAGCAGCTTGCGGAGTGCGATGAACACTGAAGCTTTCTTT.

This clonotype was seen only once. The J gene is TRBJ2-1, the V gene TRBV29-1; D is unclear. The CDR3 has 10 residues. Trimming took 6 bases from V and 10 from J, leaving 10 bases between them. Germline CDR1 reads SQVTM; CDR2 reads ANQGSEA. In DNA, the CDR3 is TGCAGCGTATTATTAAGGGAGCAGTTCTTC. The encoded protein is CSVLLREQFF.

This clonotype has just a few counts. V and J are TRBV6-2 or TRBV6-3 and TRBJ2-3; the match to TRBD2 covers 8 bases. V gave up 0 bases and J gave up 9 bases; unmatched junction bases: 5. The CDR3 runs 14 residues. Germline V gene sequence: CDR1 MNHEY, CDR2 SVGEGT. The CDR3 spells CASSYSHGGGTQYF. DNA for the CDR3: TGTGCCAGCAGTTACTCGCATGGCGGGGGGACGCAGTATTTT.

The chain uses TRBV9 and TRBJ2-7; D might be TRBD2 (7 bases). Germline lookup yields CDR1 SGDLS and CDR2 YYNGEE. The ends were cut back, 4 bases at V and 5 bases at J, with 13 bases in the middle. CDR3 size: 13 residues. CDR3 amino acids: CASSPMGGHEQYF. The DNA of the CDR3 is TGTGCCAGCAGCCCGATGGGGGGGCACGAGCAGTACTTC.

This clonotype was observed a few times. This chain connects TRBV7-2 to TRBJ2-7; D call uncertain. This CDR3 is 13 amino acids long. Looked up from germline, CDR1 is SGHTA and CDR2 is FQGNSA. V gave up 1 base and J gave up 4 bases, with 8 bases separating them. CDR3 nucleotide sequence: TGTGCCAGCAGCTTAGAAAGCTGGTACGAGCAGTACTTC. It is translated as CASSLESWYEQYF.

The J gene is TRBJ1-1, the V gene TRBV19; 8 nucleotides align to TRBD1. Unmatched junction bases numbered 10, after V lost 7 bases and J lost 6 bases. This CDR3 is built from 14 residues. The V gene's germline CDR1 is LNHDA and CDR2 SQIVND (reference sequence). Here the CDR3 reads CASIQTGELPEAFF. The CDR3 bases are TGTGCCAGTATCCAGACAGGGGAATTGCCTGAAGCTTTCTTT.

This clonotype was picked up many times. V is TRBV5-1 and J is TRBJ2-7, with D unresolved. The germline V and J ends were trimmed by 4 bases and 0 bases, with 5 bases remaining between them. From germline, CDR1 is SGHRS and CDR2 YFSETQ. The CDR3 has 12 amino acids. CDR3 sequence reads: CASSGDSYEQYF. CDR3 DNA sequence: TGCGCCAGCAGCGGGGACTCCTACGAGCAGTACTTC.

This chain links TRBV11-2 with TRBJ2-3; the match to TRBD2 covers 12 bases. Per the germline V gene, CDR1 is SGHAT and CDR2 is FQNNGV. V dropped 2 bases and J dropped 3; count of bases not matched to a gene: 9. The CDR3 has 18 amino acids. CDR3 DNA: TGTGCCAGCAGCTTAATGGTCACTAGCGGGGGGCGTACAGATACGCAGTATTTT. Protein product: CASSLMVTSGGRTDTQYF.

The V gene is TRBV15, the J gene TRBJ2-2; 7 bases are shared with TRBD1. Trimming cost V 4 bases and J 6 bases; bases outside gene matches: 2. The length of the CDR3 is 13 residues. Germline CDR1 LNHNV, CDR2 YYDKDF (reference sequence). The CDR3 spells CATSKGQPGELFF. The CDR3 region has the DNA TGTGCCACCAGCAAGGGACAGCCCGGGGAGCTGTTTTTT.

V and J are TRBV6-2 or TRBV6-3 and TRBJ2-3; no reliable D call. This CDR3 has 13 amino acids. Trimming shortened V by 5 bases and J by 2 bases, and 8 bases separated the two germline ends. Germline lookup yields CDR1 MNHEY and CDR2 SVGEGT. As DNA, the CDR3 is TGTGCCAGCAGTAGACTGGCCACAGATACGCAGTATTTT. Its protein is CASSRLATDTQYF.

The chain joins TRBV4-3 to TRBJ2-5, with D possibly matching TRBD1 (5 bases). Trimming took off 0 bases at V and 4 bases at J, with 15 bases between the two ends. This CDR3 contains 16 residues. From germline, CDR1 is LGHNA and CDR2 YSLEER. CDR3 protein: CASSQDLGRVGETQYF. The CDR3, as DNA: TGCGCCAGCAGCCAAGATCTCGGCAGGGTTGGAGAGACCCAGTACTTC.

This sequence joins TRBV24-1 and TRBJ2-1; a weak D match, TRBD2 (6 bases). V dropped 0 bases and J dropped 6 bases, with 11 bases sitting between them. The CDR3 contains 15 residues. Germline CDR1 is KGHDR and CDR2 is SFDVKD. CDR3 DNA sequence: TGTGCCACCAGTGATTTGAAGGCGGGGACCAATGAGCAGTTCTTC. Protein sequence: CATSDLKAGTNEQFF.

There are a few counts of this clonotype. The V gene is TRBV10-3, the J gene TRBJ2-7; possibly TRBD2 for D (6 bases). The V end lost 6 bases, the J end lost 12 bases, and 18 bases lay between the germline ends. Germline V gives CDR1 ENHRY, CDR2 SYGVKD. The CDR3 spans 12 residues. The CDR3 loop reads CAIREEGREAYF. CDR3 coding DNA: TGTGCCATCAGGGAAGAGGGCAGGGAGGCGTACTTC.

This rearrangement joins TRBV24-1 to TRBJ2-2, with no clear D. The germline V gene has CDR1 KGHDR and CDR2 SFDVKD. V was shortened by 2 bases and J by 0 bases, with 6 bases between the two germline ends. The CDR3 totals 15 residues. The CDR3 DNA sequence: TGTGCCACCAGTGATTCCCACACGAACACCGGGGAGCTGTTTTTT. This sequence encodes CATSDSHTNTGELFF.

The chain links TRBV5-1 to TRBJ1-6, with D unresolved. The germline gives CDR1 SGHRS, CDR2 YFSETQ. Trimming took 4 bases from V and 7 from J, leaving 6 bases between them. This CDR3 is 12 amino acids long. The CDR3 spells CASSETNSPLHF. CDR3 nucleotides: TGCGCCAGCAGCGAGACCAATTCACCCCTCCACTTT.